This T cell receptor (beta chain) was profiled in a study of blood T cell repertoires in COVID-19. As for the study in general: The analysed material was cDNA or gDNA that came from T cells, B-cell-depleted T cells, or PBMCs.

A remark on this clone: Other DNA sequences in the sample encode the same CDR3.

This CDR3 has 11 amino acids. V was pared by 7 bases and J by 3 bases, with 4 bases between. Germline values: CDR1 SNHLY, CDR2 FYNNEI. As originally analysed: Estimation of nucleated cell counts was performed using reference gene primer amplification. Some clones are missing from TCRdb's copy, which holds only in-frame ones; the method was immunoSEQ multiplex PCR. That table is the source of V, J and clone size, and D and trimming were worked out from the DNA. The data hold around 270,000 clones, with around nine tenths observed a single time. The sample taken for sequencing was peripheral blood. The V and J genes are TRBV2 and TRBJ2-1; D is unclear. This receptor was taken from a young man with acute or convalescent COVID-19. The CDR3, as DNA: TGTGCCAGCACGGGCTACAATGAGCAGTTCTTC. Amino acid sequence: CASTGYNEQFF.